Below are 7 T cell receptor beta chains sequenced from a single sample in a study of identical twins. Each CDR3 protein is one row after TCRdb ran MiXCR on the 5' RACE reads. This repertoire shows 300,000 to 400,000 distinct CDR3 sequences, approximately 13% found once; its top ten account for roughly 7%. This sample also appeared in a second study, on yellow fever vaccine responses in identical twins.

Sequencing input: CD8+ T cells sorted from blood. The receptors come from a woman younger than 35 in good health.

This clonotype was detected a few times. The genes are TRBV11-2 and TRBJ2-3; D ambiguous. Germline V lookup: CDR1 SGHAT, CDR2 FQNNGV. Trimming cost V 3 bases and J 1 base, with 14 bases left between them. The CDR3 extends over 16 amino acids. CDR3 residues: CASSFPTEKGTDTQYF. CDR3 in DNA: TGTGCCAGCAGCTTTCCCACGGAGAAGGGCACAGATACGCAGTATTTT.

This clonotype showed up just a few times. The chain links TRBV7-9 to TRBJ2-5; TRBD2 matches 8 bases. V was pared by 5 bases and J by 4 bases, with 6 bases of the junction left unmatched. CDR1 is SEHNR and CDR2 is FQNEAQ in the germline V gene (reference sequence). There are 14 residues in the CDR3. CDR3 amino acids: CASSLGGAGETQYF. CDR3 DNA sequence: TGTGCCAGCAGCCTCGGGGGGGCCGGAGAGACCCAGTACTTC.

The chain joins TRBV7-6 to TRBJ2-1; D tentatively fits TRBD1 or TRBD2 (5 bases each). Between the trimmed V and J ends, which lost 10 bases and 7 bases, there was a span of 17 bases. This CDR3 contains 13 residues. Germline lookup yields CDR1 SGHVS and CDR2 FNYEAQ. Here the CDR3 reads CAIRDPDVNEQFF. CDR3 sequence (DNA): TGTGCCATCCGGGACCCCGATGTAAATGAGCAGTTCTTC.

This clonotype was seen a few times. The chain joins TRBV14 to TRBJ2-7; D might be TRBD1 (6 bases). V dropped 1 base and J dropped 5 bases, with 18 bases sitting between them. This CDR3 has 16 residues. The V gene's germline CDR1 is SGHDN and CDR2 FVKESK. Written as DNA, the CDR3 is TGTGCCAGCAGCCAAGCCCACAGGGAGTATAGGCACGAGCAGTACTTC. The encoded protein is CASSQAHREYRHEQYF.

This chain connects TRBV5-5 to TRBJ2-7; 9 bases match TRBD1. Germline V gene sequence: CDR1 SGHKS, CDR2 YYEKEE (reference sequence). The CDR3 contains 15 residues. V trimming: 5 bases; J trimming: 0 bases; junction bases outside the gene matches: 6. The CDR3 is CASRPDRGYSYEQYV. The DNA for the CDR3 is TGTGCCAGCAGACCGGACAGGGGATACTCCTACGAGCAGTACGTC.

This clonotype was counted a few times. This chain links TRBV2 with TRBJ2-7; D assignment may be TRBD1 or TRBD2 (5 bases each). V lost 9 bases and J 6 bases, leaving 12 bases between the germline ends. The V gene's germline CDR1 is SNHLY and CDR2 FYNNEI. This CDR3 has 11 amino acids. The CDR3 DNA sequence: TGTGCCAGTCGGTCAGGGAGCGAGCAGTACTTC. Translation gives CASRSGSEQYF. Full variable domain (outside the CDR3, taken from reference TRBV2 and TRBJ2-7): EPEVTQTPSHQVTQMGQEVILRCVPISNHLYFYWYRQILGQKVEFLVSFYNNEISEKSEIFDDQFSVERPDGSNFTLKIRSTKLEDSAMYFCASRSGSEQYFGPGTRLTVT.

This sequence joins TRBV6-1 and TRBJ1-1; D gene ambiguous. Trimming pared 6 bases from V and 4 bases from J, leaving 21 bases between. This CDR3 is built from 16 residues. CDR1 MNHNS and CDR2 SASEGT come from the germline V gene. The CDR3 loop is CASRSSPASFGTEAFF. The CDR3 DNA reads as TGTGCCAGCAGAAGTAGCCCGGCATCGTTCGGCACTGAAGCTTTCTTT.